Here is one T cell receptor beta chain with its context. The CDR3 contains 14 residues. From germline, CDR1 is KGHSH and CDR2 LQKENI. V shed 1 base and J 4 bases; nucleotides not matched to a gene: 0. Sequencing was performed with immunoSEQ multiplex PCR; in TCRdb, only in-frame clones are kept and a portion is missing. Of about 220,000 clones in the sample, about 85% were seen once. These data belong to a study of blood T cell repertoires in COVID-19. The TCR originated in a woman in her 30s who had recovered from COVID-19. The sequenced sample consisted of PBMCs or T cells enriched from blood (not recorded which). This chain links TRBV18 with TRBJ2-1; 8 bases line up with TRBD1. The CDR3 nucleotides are TGTGCCAGCTCACCACGGACAGGGTACAATGAGCAGTTCTTC. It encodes CASSPRTGYNEQFF.